This is a list of T cell receptor beta chains from one sample in a study of beta chain features in type 1 diabetes. Libraries were prepared by immunoSEQ multiplex PCR; TCRdb keeps only in-frame clonotypes and omits some of them. The repertoire holds 280,000 or so clones, with around 16% as singletons. Sequencing was carried out using naive CD4+ T cells from blood. Receptor source: a man aged 18 to 35 with type 1 diabetes. The CDR3 runs from the conserved cysteine through the conserved F or W. A D gene is named only where the DNA matches it firmly. Clone size is shown for a subset of rows, as once, few, many or a class of expanded clone.

abundance: few; v_gene: TRBV9; j_gene: TRBJ2-7; d_gene: NA; CDR3nt: TGTGCCAGCAGCGTGACTCCCCTAGACCACGAGCAGTACTTC; CDR3aa: CASSVTPLDHEQYF
abundance: NA; v_gene: TRBV28; j_gene: TRBJ1-5; d_gene: TRBD1; CDR3nt: TGTGCCAGCAGGACAGGGTACAGGAATCAGCCCCAGCATTTT; CDR3aa: CASRTGYRNQPQHF
abundance: NA; v_gene: TRBV10-3; j_gene: TRBJ1-1; d_gene: NA; CDR3nt: TGTGCCATCAGTGAGTCGCCACAGGGGAACACTGAAGCTTTCTTT; CDR3aa: CAISESPQGNTEAFF
abundance: NA; v_gene: TRBV30; j_gene: TRBJ2-4; d_gene: NA; CDR3nt: TGTGCCTGGAGTAGGGGATTAGCCAAAAACATTCAGTACTTC; CDR3aa: CAWSRGLAKNIQYF
abundance: NA; v_gene: TRBV2; j_gene: TRBJ2-5; d_gene: TRBD1; CDR3nt: TGTGCCAGTACAGGGGGCCTTCAAGAGACCCAGTACTTC; CDR3aa: CASTGGLQETQYF
abundance: NA; v_gene: TRBV6-5; j_gene: TRBJ2-7; d_gene: TRBD1; CDR3nt: TGTGCCAGCAGTTACTACGGACAGGGCCCCTACGAGCAGTACTTC; CDR3aa: CASSYYGQGPYEQYF
abundance: few; v_gene: TRBV28; j_gene: TRBJ2-4; d_gene: NA; CDR3nt: TGTGCCAGCTTCGAGGTACTAGCCAAAAACATTCAGTACTTC; CDR3aa: CASFEVLAKNIQYF
abundance: NA; v_gene: TRBV28; j_gene: TRBJ2-7; d_gene: NA; CDR3nt: TGTGCCAGCAGTTTCTTTTTATACGAGCAGTACTTC; CDR3aa: CASSFFLYEQYF
abundance: NA; v_gene: TRBV7-9; j_gene: TRBJ2-7; d_gene: NA; CDR3nt: TGTGCCAGCAGCTTAGGGGTCCGACGGAGCTCCTACGAGCAGTACTTC; CDR3aa: CASSLGVRRSSYEQYF
abundance: NA; v_gene: TRBV28; j_gene: TRBJ1-5; d_gene: NA; CDR3nt: TGTGCCAGCAACCTGGGAGGGAACAATCAGCCCCAGCATTTT; CDR3aa: CASNLGGNNQPQHF
abundance: NA; v_gene: TRBV18; j_gene: TRBJ2-7; d_gene: TRBD1; CDR3nt: TGTGCCAGCTCGCCCGACAGGGGCTCCTACGAGCAGTACTTC; CDR3aa: CASSPDRGSYEQYF
abundance: few; v_gene: TRBV7-2; j_gene: TRBJ2-3; d_gene: NA; CDR3nt: TGTGCCAGCAGCTTTCGCGGGGCCCTCAAAGATACGCAGTATTTT; CDR3aa: CASSFRGALKDTQYF
abundance: NA; v_gene: TRBV28; j_gene: TRBJ2-7; d_gene: TRBD1; CDR3nt: TGTGCCAGCAGTTTAAAACAGGGGGAGCAGTACTTC; CDR3aa: CASSLKQGEQYF
abundance: few; v_gene: TRBV9; j_gene: TRBJ1-4; d_gene: NA; CDR3nt: TGTGCCAGCAGCGTAGGGGTAGTTAAGGAGGAAAAACTGTTTTTT; CDR3aa: CASSVGVVKEEKLFF
abundance: NA; v_gene: TRBV7-9; j_gene: TRBJ2-1; d_gene: TRBD2; CDR3nt: TGTGCCAGCAGCTTGAGCGGGAGGAGTGAGCAGTTCTTC; CDR3aa: CASSLSGRSEQFF
abundance: NA; v_gene: TRBV28; j_gene: TRBJ1-2; d_gene: NA; CDR3nt: TGTGCCAGCAGTTCAGGGGCCGCAGCCGACTATGGCTACACCTTC; CDR3aa: CASSSGAAADYGYTF
abundance: NA; v_gene: TRBV28; j_gene: TRBJ1-1; d_gene: NA; CDR3nt: TGTGCCATCGCGGAGGGGCACACTGAAGCTTTCTTT; CDR3aa: CAIAEGHTEAFF
abundance: few; v_gene: TRBV20-1; j_gene: TRBJ2-3; d_gene: NA; CDR3nt: TGCAGTGCTGCTAGGGGTAATACGCAGTATTTT; CDR3aa: CSAARGNTQYF
abundance: few; v_gene: TRBV5-4; j_gene: TRBJ2-5; d_gene: TRBD1; CDR3nt: TGTGCCAGCAGCTTCGGACAGGGGCAAGAGACCCAGTACTTC; CDR3aa: CASSFGQGQETQYF
abundance: NA; v_gene: TRBV6-5; j_gene: TRBJ2-7; d_gene: TRBD2; CDR3nt: TGTGCCAGCAGTTACCACCGGTCCGCCTTATTGCGGGAGCCGTACTTC; CDR3aa: CASSYHRSALLREPYF
abundance: NA; v_gene: TRBV28; j_gene: TRBJ2-3; d_gene: NA; CDR3nt: TGTGCCAGCAGCGGGGGTACAGATACGCAGTATTTT; CDR3aa: CASSGGTDTQYF
abundance: NA; v_gene: TRBV11-2; j_gene: TRBJ2-5; d_gene: NA; CDR3nt: TGTGCCAGCAGCTCGAGGGTCGGGGAGACCCAGTACTTC; CDR3aa: CASSSRVGETQYF
abundance: few; v_gene: TRBV5-4; j_gene: TRBJ1-6; d_gene: TRBD1; CDR3nt: TGTGCCAGCAGCTTACGTTTTGGGACAGGGCTAGGGGGCCCCCTCCACTTT; CDR3aa: CASSLRFGTGLGGPLHF
abundance: NA; v_gene: TRBV9; j_gene: TRBJ2-3; d_gene: TRBD2; CDR3nt: TGTGCCAGCAGCGTCGGGACTAGCGGGAGCACAGATACGCAGTATTTT; CDR3aa: CASSVGTSGSTDTQYF
abundance: NA; v_gene: TRBV18; j_gene: TRBJ2-7; d_gene: TRBD2; CDR3nt: TGTGCCAGCTCAGATAGCGGGTCGAGCTCCTACGAGCAGTACTTC; CDR3aa: CASSDSGSSSYEQYF
abundance: few; v_gene: TRBV7-9; j_gene: TRBJ2-7; d_gene: NA; CDR3nt: TGTGCCAGCAGCTTAGAAATGGCGGGGAGCTCCTACGAGCAGTACTTC; CDR3aa: CASSLEMAGSSYEQYF
abundance: few; v_gene: TRBV5-1; j_gene: TRBJ1-6; d_gene: NA; CDR3nt: TGCGCCAGCAGCTTGACGGAGGATTCACCCCTCCACTTT; CDR3aa: CASSLTEDSPLHF
abundance: few; v_gene: TRBV19; j_gene: TRBJ2-7; d_gene: NA; CDR3nt: TGTGCCAGTAGTATTAGCGGAGAATACGAGCAGTACTTC; CDR3aa: CASSISGEYEQYF
abundance: few; v_gene: TRBV11-2; j_gene: TRBJ1-2; d_gene: NA; CDR3nt: TGTGCCAGCAAGAGACACGGTACTAACTATGGCTACACCTTC; CDR3aa: CASKRHGTNYGYTF
abundance: few; v_gene: TRBV7-2; j_gene: TRBJ2-7; d_gene: TRBD1; CDR3nt: TGTGCCAGCAGCTTAGGCACAGGGGAGCCCTCCTACGAGCAGTACTTC; CDR3aa: CASSLGTGEPSYEQYF
abundance: NA; v_gene: TRBV5-5; j_gene: TRBJ2-7; d_gene: NA; CDR3nt: TGTGCCAGCAGCTTGGGGTCAGGGGACGAGCAGTACTTC; CDR3aa: CASSLGSGDEQYF
abundance: few; v_gene: TRBV6-5; j_gene: TRBJ2-6; d_gene: NA; CDR3nt: TGTGCCAGCACCCGACACTTCTCTGGGGCCAACGTCCTGACTTTC; CDR3aa: CASTRHFSGANVLTF
abundance: few; v_gene: TRBV19; j_gene: TRBJ2-7; d_gene: NA; CDR3nt: TGTGCCAGCGGGGGACTGAGTGCCTACGAGCAGTACTTC; CDR3aa: CASGGLSAYEQYF
abundance: few; v_gene: TRBV6-1; j_gene: TRBJ1-5; d_gene: NA; CDR3nt: TGTGCCAGCAGTGAAATGGCAGGTAATCAGCCCCAGCATTTT; CDR3aa: CASSEMAGNQPQHF
abundance: few; v_gene: TRBV5-1; j_gene: TRBJ2-1; d_gene: NA; CDR3nt: TGCGCCAGCAGCTCGACAGGGAGGCCCTACAATGAGCAGTTCTTC; CDR3aa: CASSSTGRPYNEQFF
abundance: few; v_gene: TRBV5-1; j_gene: TRBJ2-1; d_gene: TRBD2; CDR3nt: TGCGCCAGCAGCTTCAGTCGGGGACTAGCGGGGGCCCTACTCTCCTACAATGAGCAGTTCTTC; CDR3aa: CASSFSRGLAGALLSYNEQFF
abundance: NA; v_gene: TRBV5-6; j_gene: TRBJ2-3; d_gene: NA; CDR3nt: TGTGCCAGCAGCTTGCTCACTAGGCTTGTCACAGATACGCAGTATTTT; CDR3aa: CASSLLTRLVTDTQYF
abundance: few; v_gene: TRBV7-8; j_gene: TRBJ2-7; d_gene: TRBD1; CDR3nt: TGTGCCAGCAGCTTAGCGCACAGGGGTCGGATGATGGGGCACTACGAGCAGTACTTC; CDR3aa: CASSLAHRGRMMGHYEQYF
abundance: NA; v_gene: TRBV7-8; j_gene: TRBJ2-7; d_gene: TRBD1; CDR3nt: TGTGCCAGCAGCCCCCAAAACCCAGGGGGTCCCTACGAGCAGTACTTC; CDR3aa: CASSPQNPGGPYEQYF
abundance: NA; v_gene: TRBV6-1; j_gene: TRBJ2-5; d_gene: NA; CDR3nt: TGTGCCAGCAGGACGGACAGTAAAGAGACCCAGTACTTC; CDR3aa: CASRTDSKETQYF
abundance: NA; v_gene: TRBV6-5; j_gene: TRBJ1-2; d_gene: TRBD1; CDR3nt: TGTGCCAGCAGTTACGATGGGACGACAGGGGCCTATGGCTACACCTTC; CDR3aa: CASSYDGTTGAYGYTF
abundance: few; v_gene: TRBV11-2; j_gene: TRBJ2-5; d_gene: TRBD2; CDR3nt: TGTGCCAGCAGCTTAGAGGCTAGCGGGAGTGGGAGAGAGACCCAGTACTTC; CDR3aa: CASSLEASGSGRETQYF
abundance: few; v_gene: TRBV5-6; j_gene: TRBJ2-3; d_gene: NA; CDR3nt: TGTGCCAGCAGCCCAGTTAGCACAGATACGCAGTATTTT; CDR3aa: CASSPVSTDTQYF